This T cell receptor (beta chain) was identified during a study of T cell responses to AZD1222 COVID-19 vaccine. General observations from the study: None of the repertoires were sampled until the peak T cell response had passed. The number of AZD1222 recipients seropositive at baseline was only 5 to 7. Donors were largely white British and mainly female; clonal diversity was possibly underestimated.

CDR3 size: 15 residues. The J segment lost 6 bases and the V segment lost 4 bases, leaving 6 bases of the junction unmatched. CDR1 MNHNY and CDR2 SVGAGI come from the germline V gene (reference sequence). Generated by immunoSEQ multiplex PCR, the TCRdb table keeps only in-frame clones and is missing some. The repertoire includes under 140,000 clones, 92% of them detected once, and roughly 7.6% sits in the top ten. This clone showed up just once. The target antigen is unknown. The chain recombines TRBV6-6 with TRBJ2-3, with 11 bases matching TRBD2. This sequence originates from an adult in good health. This specimen was peripheral blood, taken on day 0 of AZD1222 vaccination. CDR3 DNA: TGTGCCAGCAGTTCCGGACTAGCGGGCCTCGATACGCAGTATTTT. This translates into CASSSGLAGLDTQYF.